A single T cell receptor (beta chain) is shown here with its context. The data were taken from a study of CD8 T cells in Susac syndrome. With random hexamers, reverse transcription was performed on roughly 0.45 to 1 ug of RNA. MiXCR, run by TCRdb on the immunoSEQ multiplex PCR reads, gives a single entry per CDR3 protein. Of 160,000 or so distinct CDR3 sequences in the sample, 85% to 95% were seen once. The CDR3 covers 13 residues. V was trimmed by 2 bases and J by 0 bases, leaving 5 bases between them. Definite or probable Susac syndrome was diagnosed using recently defined diagnostic criteria. The chain joins TRBV12-3 or TRBV12-4 to TRBJ2-7; D is ambiguous. This receptor was identified in a human donor with Susac syndrome. Specimen: CD4+ T cells from PBMCs. CDR3 nucleotide sequence: TGTGCCAGCAGTTTACCCAGCTCCTACGAGCAGTACTTC. Translated, it gives CASSLPSSYEQYF.